These 32 T cell receptor beta chains were all obtained from the same sample, sequenced in a study of blood T cell repertoires in COVID-19 (dated by TCRdb to the early 2020s). The library was prepared using the immunoSEQ multiplex PCR assay. Not all clones reach the TCRdb copy of this immuneACCESS table, which keeps in-frame sequences only. Checked studies attribute under half of the gap to unresolved V genes and leave the rest unexplained. For this sample the table gives fewer than 350,000 clones, of which about 89% were detected only once. The ten largest clones take up about 8.6% of the sample. The specimen was peripheral blood. Every receptor here comes from a man aged 35 to 55 with active or convalescent COVID-19.

This clone has a single count. J is TRBJ2-3 and V is TRBV7-6; 7 bases line up with TRBD2. J lost 2 bases, V lost 5 bases, and 10 bases had no gene match. CDR3 length: 16 amino acids. Germline V CDR1 and CDR2: SGHVS, FNYEAQ. The CDR3 DNA sequence: TGTGCCAGCAGCATGAGGGCGGGGGACCTCACAGATACGCAGTATTTT. This sequence encodes CASSMRAGDLTDTQYF.

The V call is TRBV11-3, the J call TRBJ1-2; TRBD1 aligns across 10 bases. The CDR3 runs 17 residues. Germline CDR1 and CDR2: SGHNT and YENEEA. After removal of 2 bases from V and 0 bases from J, the junction contained 6 bases not matched to a gene. The CDR3 spells CASSLRDRGIPNYGYTF. CDR3 nucleotide sequence: TGTGCCAGCAGCTTACGGGACAGGGGTATTCCTAACTATGGCTACACCTTC.

This chain uses TRBV5-1 with TRBJ1-1; 10 bases are a match to TRBD1. The CDR3 sequence is 17 residues long. The V gene's germline CDR1 is SGHRS and CDR2 YFSETQ. With V trimmed by 4 bases and J by 0 bases, 9 bases remained unmatched. CDR3 sequence: CASSMGQGTNMNTEAFF. In nucleotides, the CDR3 is TGCGCCAGCAGCATGGGACAGGGGACAAACATGAACACTGAAGCTTTCTTT. Full variable domain (remainder filled in from reference TRBV5-1 and TRBJ1-1): KAGVTQTPRYLIKTRGQQVTLSCSPISGHRSVSWYQQTPGQGLQFLFEYFSETQRNKGNFPGRFSGRQFSNSRSEMNVSTLELGDSALYLCASSMGQGTNMNTEAFFGQGTRLTVV.

J is TRBJ2-2 and V is TRBV27, with D maybe TRBD1 (6 bases). V dropped 4 bases and J dropped 6 bases, with 9 bases sitting between them. The germline gives CDR1 MNHEY, CDR2 SMNVEV (reference sequence). The CDR3 is 13 amino acids. The CDR3 nucleotides read TGTGCCAGCAGTTCGACAGGAGCCGGGGAGCTGTTTTTT. It yields the protein CASSSTGAGELFF.

The V and J genes are TRBV28 and TRBJ2-7, with 7 bases fitting TRBD1. From germline, CDR1 is MDHEN and CDR2 SYDVKM. Germline trimming cut 0 bases from V and 4 bases from J; bases unmatched to any gene: 3. This CDR3 comprises 14 residues. CDR3 protein: CASSLWGTVYEQYF. The CDR3 region has the DNA TGTGCCAGCAGTTTATGGGGGACAGTTTACGAGCAGTACTTC. The variable domain in full, with the rest retrieved from reference TRBV28 and TRBJ2-7, is DVKVTQSSRYLVKRTGEKVFLECVQDMDHENMFWYRQDPGLGLRLIYFSYDVKMKEKGDIPEGYSVSREKKERFSLILESASTNQTSMYLCASSLWGTVYEQYFGPGTRLTVT.

This rearrangement joins TRBV24-1 to TRBJ1-6, with D possibly being TRBD1 (5 bases). Germline V CDR1 and CDR2: KGHDR, SFDVKD. The V end lost 1 base, the J end lost 6 bases, and 9 bases lay between the germline ends. CDR3 size: 15 residues. The CDR3 region has the DNA TGTGCCACCAGTGATTTCCGGGGACTTAATTCACCCCTCCACTTT. Its protein is CATSDFRGLNSPLHF.

V is TRBV19 and J is TRBJ2-7; maybe TRBD2 (5 bases). The CDR3 length is 13 residues. Per the germline V gene, CDR1 is LNHDA and CDR2 is SQIVND (reference sequence). Trimming pared 4 bases from V and 0 bases from J, leaving 7 bases between. CDR3 DNA: TGTGCCAGTAGTAGTGGGAGCTCCTACGAGCAGTACTTC. Protein: CASSSGSSYEQYF.

The chain employs TRBV7-6 and TRBJ2-7, with TRBD1 identical over 7 bases. The J segment lost 3 bases and the V segment lost 1 base, leaving 6 bases of the junction unmatched. Germline assignment: CDR1 SGHVS and CDR2 FNYEAQ. This CDR3 comprises 15 residues. The CDR3 spells CASSLGTGGHYEQYF. CDR3 DNA: TGTGCCAGCAGCTTAGGGACAGGAGGACACTACGAGCAGTACTTC.

In DNA, the CDR3 is TGTGCCAGCAACCGAGAAAGACAGGGCGGACAGTACTTC. This codes for CASNRERQGGQYF. The chain recombines TRBV2 with TRBJ2-5, with 7 bases fitting TRBD1. The CDR3 is 13 amino acids. J lost 11 bases, V lost 7 bases, and 13 bases had no gene match. CDR1 and CDR2 (germline): SNHLY, FYNNEI.

This chain links TRBV7-3 with TRBJ1-1; a weak D match, TRBD1 (5 bases). The germline V gene encodes CDR1 SGHTA and CDR2 FQGTGA. Trimming removed 2 bases at V and 1 base at J, with 5 bases between. The CDR3 is 13 amino acids. The DNA of the CDR3 is TGTGCCAGCAGCTTACAGGGGAACACTGAAGCTTTCTTT. It encodes CASSLQGNTEAFF.

V usage is TRBV2 and J usage is TRBJ2-5; a possible D gene is TRBD2 (6 bases). CDR3 length: 14 amino acids. Germline V lookup: CDR1 SNHLY, CDR2 FYNNEI. Trimming shortened V by 4 bases and J by 4 bases, and 13 bases separated the two germline ends. The DNA of the CDR3 is TGTGCCAGCAGTGTGGAGGGGCGCAGAGAGACCCAGTACTTC. Protein: CASSVEGRRETQYF.

The chain combines TRBV4-1 with TRBJ2-7; 8 bases agree with TRBD1. The CDR3 length is 15 residues. With 3 bases clipped from V and 3 bases from J, the junction kept 7 bases outside the gene matches. Looked up from germline, CDR1 is MGHRA and CDR2 is YSYEKL. CDR3 DNA: TGCGCCAGCAGCCAGGTAGGGACAGGAGTCTACGAGCAGTACTTC. Amino acids: CASSQVGTGVYEQYF.

V is TRBV27 and J is TRBJ2-5, with TRBD1 matching over 9 bases. The germline CDR1 and CDR2 sequences are MNHEY and SMNVEV (reference sequence). V was clipped by 4 bases and J by 1 base; unmatched bases: 4. This CDR3 has 15 residues. The CDR3 DNA sequence: TGTGCCAGCAGTTCTTGGGACAGGGCCCAAGAGACCCAGTACTTC. Amino acids: CASSSWDRAQETQYF.

The chain combines TRBV5-1 with TRBJ1-6; D is uncertain. Germline V gene data show CDR1 as SGHRS and CDR2 as YFSETQ. Trimming took 4 bases from V and 9 from J, leaving 17 bases between them. The CDR3 is made up of 15 amino acids. CDR3 sequence: CASSEVEPAGSPLHF. The DNA for the CDR3 is TGCGCCAGCAGCGAGGTCGAACCAGCGGGTTCACCCCTCCACTTT.

The CDR3 sequence: CASRGRQGSAVDSNQPQHF. CDR3 in DNA: TGTGCCAGCAGGGGTCGGCAGGGTTCCGCAGTTGATAGCAATCAGCCCCAGCATTTT. The rearrangement links TRBV2 to TRBJ1-5; a weak D match, TRBD1 (5 bases). There are 19 residues in the CDR3. V shed 6 bases and J shed 0 bases, with 24 bases lying between them. Germline CDR1 reads SNHLY; CDR2 reads FYNNEI. Together with reference TRBV2 and TRBJ1-5, the CDR3 gives the full variable domain: EPEVTQTPSHQVTQMGQEVILRCVPISNHLYFYWYRQILGQKVEFLVSFYNNEISEKSEIFDDQFSVERPDGSNFTLKIRSTKLEDSAMYFCASRGRQGSAVDSNQPQHFGDGTRLSIL.

J is TRBJ2-1 and V is TRBV19; D not resolved. The germline gives CDR1 LNHDA, CDR2 SQIVND (reference sequence). The CDR3 length is 15 residues. With 3 bases removed from V and 3 bases from J, the gap between germline ends came to 12 bases. CDR3: CASSMRQSIYNEQFF. The DNA of the CDR3 is TGTGCCAGTAGTATGCGGCAGAGTATCTACAATGAGCAGTTCTTC.

V is TRBV10-3 and J is TRBJ1-4; 7 bases fit TRBD1. V lost 8 bases and J lost 5; bases outside the gene matches: 2. Germline V CDR1 and CDR2: ENHRY, SYGVKD. The CDR3 loop spans 12 amino acids. The CDR3 DNA reads as TGTGCCATCGGGACAGACAATGAAAAACTGTTTTTT. The encoded protein is CAIGTDNEKLFF.

V and J are TRBV5-5 and TRBJ2-7; D gene ambiguous. CDR1 and CDR2 (germline): SGHKS, YYEKEE (reference sequence). Trimming took off 1 base at V and 0 bases at J, with 8 bases between the two ends. The CDR3 consists of 14 residues. CDR3 bases: TGTGCCAGCAGCTTGTGGCTAGACTCCTACGAGCAGTACTTC. Translated, it gives CASSLWLDSYEQYF.

This clone was observed a single time. The chain links TRBV24-1 to TRBJ2-1, with unresolved D. Germline assignment: CDR1 KGHDR and CDR2 SFDVKD. The CDR3 consists of 14 residues. Trimming removed 7 bases from V and 5 bases from J, with 14 bases in between. The CDR3 DNA reads TGTGCCACCAGCGTATCACCTCGGGACAATGAGCAGTTCTTC. It codes for CATSVSPRDNEQFF.

The chain has TRBV7-3 and TRBJ2-1, with TRBD2 as a possible D gene (6 bases). Between the trimmed V and J ends, which lost 5 bases and 9 bases, there was a span of 17 bases. CDR1 is SGHTA and CDR2 is FQGTGA in the germline V gene. The CDR3 is 14 residues long. The CDR3 loop is CASSEGGGASEQFF. In nucleotides, the CDR3 is TGTGCCAGCAGCGAAGGAGGAGGGGCGAGTGAGCAGTTCTTC.

The chain joins TRBV27 to TRBJ1-1, with D possibly matching TRBD1 (5 bases). Per germline, CDR1 MNHEY and CDR2 SMNVEV (reference sequence). V dropped 2 bases and J dropped 4 bases, with 14 bases sitting between them. The CDR3 extends over 15 amino acids. CDR3 DNA sequence: TGTGCCAGCAGTTTAAGGTGGGGAAGGGGCACTGAAGCTTTCTTT. Its protein product is CASSLRWGRGTEAFF.

The J gene is TRBJ2-7, the V gene TRBV15; D not resolved. This CDR3 comprises 13 residues. The germline V gene has CDR1 LNHNV and CDR2 YYDKDF (reference sequence). Trimming took off 6 bases at V and 5 bases at J, with 14 bases between the two ends. CDR3 DNA sequence: TGTGCCACCAGAAGCGCATCCCTCCACGAGCAGTACTTC. Amino acid sequence: CATRSASLHEQYF.

This chain connects TRBV11-2 to TRBJ2-7, with 8 nucleotides matching TRBD1. Unmatched junction bases numbered 13, after V lost 5 bases and J lost 7 bases. Germline values: CDR1 SGHAT, CDR2 FQNNGV. The CDR3 spans 15 residues. The CDR3 protein is CASSKRDRILREQYF. The CDR3 bases are TGTGCCAGCAGCAAACGGGACAGGATACTACGTGAGCAGTACTTC.

CDR3 amino acids: CAWTFAGTRSYEQYF. CDR3 nucleotides: TGTGCCTGGACCTTTGCCGGGACTAGGTCCTACGAGCAGTACTTC. The chain recombines TRBV30 with TRBJ2-7; 8 bases align to TRBD2. The CDR3 loop spans 15 amino acids. Germline values: CDR1 GTSNPN, CDR2 SVGIG (reference sequence). J lost 1 base, V lost 4 bases, and 9 bases had no gene match.

The chain carries TRBV4-1 and TRBJ2-7, with TRBD2 as a possible D gene (6 bases). V lost 0 bases, J lost 3 bases, and 15 bases lay in between. CDR1 is MGHRA and CDR2 is YSYEKL in the germline V gene. The CDR3 sequence is 16 residues long. CDR3 coding DNA: TGCGCCAGCAGCCAAGATCCAAGGAGGGTCGTCTACGAGCAGTACTTC. Residues: CASSQDPRRVVYEQYF.

The chain joins TRBV5-1 to TRBJ1-2, with 7 bases matching TRBD1. Trimming at V came to 1 base and at J to 1 base, leaving 10 bases not matched to a gene. Germline CDR1 is SGHRS and CDR2 is YFSETQ. The CDR3 extends over 17 amino acids. The CDR3 is CASSLLPGQNLNYGYTF. The CDR3 DNA reads TGCGCCAGCAGCTTGCTGCCGGGACAGAATCTTAACTATGGCTACACCTTC.

The chain carries TRBV28 and TRBJ1-5; tentative D call: TRBD1 (6 bases). V lost 5 bases and J lost 3, with 11 bases in between. This CDR3 contains 14 residues. Germline V gene data show CDR1 as MDHEN and CDR2 as SYDVKM. This CDR3 reads CASSGDIPNQPQHF. CDR3 DNA sequence: TGTGCCAGCAGTGGGGACATACCCAATCAGCCCCAGCATTTT.

As regards this clone: Distinct nucleotide sequences in the sample also encode this CDR3. The chain is built from TRBV5-4 and TRBJ2-7; 10 bases match TRBD2. This CDR3 has 14 residues. V was pared by 3 bases and J by 2 bases, with 2 bases of the junction left unmatched. Germline values: CDR1 SGHNT, CDR2 YYREEE (reference sequence). The CDR3 reads CASSSSGGPYEQYF. Written as DNA, the CDR3 is TGTGCCAGCAGCTCTAGCGGGGGACCCTACGAGCAGTACTTC.

The chain has TRBV3-1 (or the pseudogene TRBV3-2) and TRBJ1-6; weak D call: TRBD1 (5 bases). V was pared by 6 bases and J by 7 bases, with 13 bases between. This CDR3 is built from 14 residues. The germline V gene encodes CDR1 LGHDT and CDR2 YNNKEL (reference sequence). The CDR3 bases are TGTGCCAGCAGACACGGACACAACAATTCACCCCTCCACTTT. This translates into CASRHGHNNSPLHF.

The chain joins TRBV5-5 to TRBJ1-5; TRBD1 might be the D (5 bases). The CDR3 has 13 residues. Per the germline V gene, CDR1 is SGHKS and CDR2 is YYEKEE (reference sequence). The V and J ends lost 5 bases and 5 bases respectively, with 11 bases between them. As DNA, the CDR3 is TGTGCCAGCAGTTACGGGGGGTATCAGCCCCAGCATTTT. It codes for CASSYGGYQPQHF.

This rearrangement joins TRBV19 to TRBJ1-2, with a weak D call TRBD1 (5 bases). This CDR3 is built from 15 residues. V gave up 5 bases and J gave up 2 bases, with 15 bases separating them. The germline CDR1 and CDR2 sequences are LNHDA and SQIVND (reference sequence). The chain's CDR3 is CASSPIDSRNYGYTF. Written as DNA, the CDR3 is TGTGCCAGTAGTCCGATAGACAGTCGCAACTATGGCTACACCTTC.

The chain carries TRBV12-2 and TRBJ2-3; the table assigns TRBD1, which was not confirmed against the DNA. TRBV12-2 is a pseudogene locus. This CDR3 comprises 16 residues. The CDR3 loop is CASRPQGAIPRCTQYF. The CDR3 DNA follows: TGTGCAAGTCGCCCCCAGGGCGCTATTCCGAGGTGTACGCAGTATTTT.